Sequencing of this TCR beta chain was carried out in a study of blood T cell repertoires in COVID-19. Measured with immunoSEQ multiplex PCR; TCRdb has only the in-frame clones, and not every one. The sample lists under 300,000 clones, about 86% occurring once. The CDR3 totals 12 residues. Germline V gene lookup returns CDR1 MNHEY and CDR2 SVGAGI. The V end was cut by 11 bases, the J end by 3 bases, with 14 bases between. This sequence originates from a man aged 18 to 35 with active or convalescent COVID-19. The sequencing sample was made of peripheral blood. The genes are TRBV6-5 and TRBJ2-7; no clear D gene. Here the CDR3 DNA reads TGTGCCCGCTGGTTCTTCTACTACGAGCAGTACTTC. Protein: CARWFFYYEQYF.